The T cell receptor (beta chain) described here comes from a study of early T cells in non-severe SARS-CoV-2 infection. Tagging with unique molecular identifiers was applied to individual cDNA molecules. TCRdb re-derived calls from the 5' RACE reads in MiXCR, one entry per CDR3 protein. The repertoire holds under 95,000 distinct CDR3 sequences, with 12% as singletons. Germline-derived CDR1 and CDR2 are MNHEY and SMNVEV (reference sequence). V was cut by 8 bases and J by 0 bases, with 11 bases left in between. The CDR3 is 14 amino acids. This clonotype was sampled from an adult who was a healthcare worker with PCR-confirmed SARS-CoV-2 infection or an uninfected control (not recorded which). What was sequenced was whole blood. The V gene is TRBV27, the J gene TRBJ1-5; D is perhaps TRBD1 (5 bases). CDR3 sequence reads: CASRQGYSNQPQHF. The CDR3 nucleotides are TGTGCCAGCCGTCAGGGCTATAGCAATCAGCCCCAGCATTTT.